This T cell receptor (beta chain) was sequenced during a study of tissue T cells after allogeneic stem cell transplantation. Study conclusions and caveats: Few T cell clones were shared across patients, but motif clusters showed tissue-specific shared signatures. Anatomically similar tissues had similar TCR repertoires within each patient. In patients and mice, blood and spleen missed much of tissue repertoire.

Survey-depth TCRbeta CDR3 sequencing reported V/J genes and productive frequencies. Clones were read by immunoSEQ multiplex PCR, and TCRdb kept only the in-frame ones, dropping some. Of about 17,000 clones in the sample, approximately 70% were seen once. Trimming shortened V by 4 bases and J by 3 bases, and 14 bases separated the two germline ends. The V gene's germline CDR1 is NNHDY and CDR2 SYVADS. This CDR3 has 14 residues. This clone was recorded a few times. The antigen remains unidentified. The gene names here belong to mouse. The sequenced fragment ends 1 residue before the CDR3 boundary, so the rest is inferred from the germline J gene.

Sample: spleen. The chain couples TRBV13-3 to TRBJ2-7, with D unresolved. This sequence originates from a female BALB/c mouse in good health. The mouse line has the MHC haplotype H2-d. CDR3 bases read: TGTGCCAGCAGTCCCCCCGGAGGGTTCTATGAACAGTAC. It yields the protein CASSPPGGFYEQY. The whole CDR3 protein reads CASSPPGGFYEQYF.